This T cell receptor beta chain appears in the sequencing data of a study of CD8 T cells in ankylosing spondylitis. This clonotype appeared many times. A single record per CDR3 protein comes from TCRdb applying MiXCR to the 5' RACE reads. This table holds 300,000 to 350,000 distinct CDR3 sequences, about 9.9% found once. CDR1 DFQATT and CDR2 SNEGSKA come from the germline V gene (reference sequence). The CDR3 runs 15 residues. Trimming pared 2 bases from V and 0 bases from J, leaving 13 bases between. The specimen sequenced was blood, either unsorted or a sorted T cell fraction (not recorded which). The clonotype was recovered from a female donor with ankylosing spondylitis or in good health (not recorded which). The chain uses TRBV20-1 and TRBJ2-5, with D perhaps assigned TRBD1 or TRBD2 (5 bases each). The CDR3 is CSARPGTRYQETQYF. CDR3 nucleotide sequence: TGCAGTGCTAGACCTGGGACGAGGTACCAAGAGACCCAGTACTTC.